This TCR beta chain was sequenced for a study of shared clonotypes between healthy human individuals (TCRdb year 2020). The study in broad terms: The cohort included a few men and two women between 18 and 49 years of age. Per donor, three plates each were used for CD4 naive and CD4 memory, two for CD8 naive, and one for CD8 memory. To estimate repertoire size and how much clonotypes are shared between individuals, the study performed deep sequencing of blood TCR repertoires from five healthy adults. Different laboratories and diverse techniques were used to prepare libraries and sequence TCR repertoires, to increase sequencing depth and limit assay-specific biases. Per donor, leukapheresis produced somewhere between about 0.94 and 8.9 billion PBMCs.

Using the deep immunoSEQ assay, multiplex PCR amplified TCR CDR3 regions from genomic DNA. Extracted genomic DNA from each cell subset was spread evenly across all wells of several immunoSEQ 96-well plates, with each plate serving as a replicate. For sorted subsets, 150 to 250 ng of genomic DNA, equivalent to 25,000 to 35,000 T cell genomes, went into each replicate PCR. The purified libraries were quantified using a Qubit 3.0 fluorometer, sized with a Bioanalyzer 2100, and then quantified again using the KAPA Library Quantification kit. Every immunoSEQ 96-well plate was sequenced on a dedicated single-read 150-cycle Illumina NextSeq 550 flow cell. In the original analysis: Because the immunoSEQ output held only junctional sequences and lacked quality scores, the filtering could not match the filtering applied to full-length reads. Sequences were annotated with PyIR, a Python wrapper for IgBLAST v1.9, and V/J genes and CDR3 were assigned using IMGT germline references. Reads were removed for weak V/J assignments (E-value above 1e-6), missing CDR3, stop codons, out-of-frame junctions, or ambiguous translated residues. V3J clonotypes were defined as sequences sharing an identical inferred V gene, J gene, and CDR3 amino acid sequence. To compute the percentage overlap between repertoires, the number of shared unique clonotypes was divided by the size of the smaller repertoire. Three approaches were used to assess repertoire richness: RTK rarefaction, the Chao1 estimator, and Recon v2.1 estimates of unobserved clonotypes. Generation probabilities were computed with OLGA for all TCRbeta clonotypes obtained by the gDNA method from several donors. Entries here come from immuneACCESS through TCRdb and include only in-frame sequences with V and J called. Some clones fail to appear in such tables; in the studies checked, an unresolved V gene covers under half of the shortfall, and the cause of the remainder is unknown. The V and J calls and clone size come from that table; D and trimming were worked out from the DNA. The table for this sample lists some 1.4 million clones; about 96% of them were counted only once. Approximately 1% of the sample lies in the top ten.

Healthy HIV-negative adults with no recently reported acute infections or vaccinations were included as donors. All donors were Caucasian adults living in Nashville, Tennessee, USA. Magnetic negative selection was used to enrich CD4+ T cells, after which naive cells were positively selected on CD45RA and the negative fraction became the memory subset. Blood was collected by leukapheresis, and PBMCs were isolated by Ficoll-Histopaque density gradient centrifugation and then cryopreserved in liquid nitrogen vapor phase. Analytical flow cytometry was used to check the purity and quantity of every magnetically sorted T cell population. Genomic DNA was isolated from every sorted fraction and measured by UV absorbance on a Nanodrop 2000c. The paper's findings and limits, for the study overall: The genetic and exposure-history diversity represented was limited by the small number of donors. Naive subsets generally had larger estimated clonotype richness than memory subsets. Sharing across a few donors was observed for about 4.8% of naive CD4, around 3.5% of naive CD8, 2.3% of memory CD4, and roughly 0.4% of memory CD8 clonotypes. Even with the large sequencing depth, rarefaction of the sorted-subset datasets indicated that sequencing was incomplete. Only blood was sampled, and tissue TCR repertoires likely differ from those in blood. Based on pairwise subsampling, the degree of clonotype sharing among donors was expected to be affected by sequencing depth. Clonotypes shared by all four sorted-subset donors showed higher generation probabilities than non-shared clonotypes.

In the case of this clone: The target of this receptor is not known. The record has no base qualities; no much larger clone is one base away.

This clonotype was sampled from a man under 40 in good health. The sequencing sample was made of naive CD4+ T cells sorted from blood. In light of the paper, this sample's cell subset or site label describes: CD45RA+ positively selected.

The DNA is TGTGCCAGCACCCTCTCTGGGGCCAACGTCCTGACTTTC. It specifies CASTLSGANVLTF. The chain is assembled from TRBV5-4 and TRBJ2-6; there is no confident call for the D gene. Via the germline V gene (reference sequence), CDR1 is SGHNT and CDR2 YYREEE. The CDR3 has 13 amino acids, counting the end cysteine and phenylalanine. Only the CDR3 region is kept as DNA, spanning 39 bases read in frame from base 1. V is reduced by 6 bases and J by 0 bases, leaving a spacing of 4 bases between them. The full variable domain, completed from the reference TRBV5-4 and TRBJ2-6 proteins outside the CDR3, reads ETGVTQSPTHLIKTRGQQVTLRCSSQSGHNTVSWYQQALGQGPQFIFQYYREEENGRGNFPPRFSGLQFPNYSSELNVNALELDDSALYLCASTLSGANVLTFGAGSRLTVL.